This entry lists 22 T cell receptor beta chains sequenced from one sample in a study of HIV-infected patients and healthy controls. One entry per CDR3 protein, called by TCRdb with MiXCR from the 5' RACE reads. The sample consists of roughly 20,000 distinct CDR3 sequences, 16% of them appearing once. The sample consisted of CD8+ T cells from blood. These receptor sequences come from a human donor in good health.

The gene calls are TRBV5-4 and TRBJ2-4; the D call may be TRBD1 or TRBD2 (5 bases each). The CDR3 is 11 amino acids. V lost 9 bases, J lost 9 bases, and 13 bases lay in between. Per germline, CDR1 SGHNT and CDR2 YYREEE (reference sequence). The CDR3 DNA follows: TGTGCCATTCAGAGGGACGGCATTCAGTACTTC. Residues: CAIQRDGIQYF.

The table lists this clonotype with many counts. The rearrangement joins TRBV7-9 to TRBJ2-5; D not resolved. The germline V gene encodes CDR1 SEHNR and CDR2 FQNEAQ (reference sequence). The ends were cut back, 1 base at V and 9 bases at J, with 6 bases in the middle. CDR3 length equals 11 residues. The CDR3 sequence: CASSLEVPQYF. In DNA form, the CDR3 reads TGTGCCAGCAGCTTAGAAGTCCCCCAGTACTTC.

This clonotype was recorded at least ten times. The gene calls are TRBV12-3 or TRBV12-4 and TRBJ2-5; weak D call: TRBD1 (6 bases). The CDR3 is made up of 13 amino acids. Trimming cost V 5 bases and J 5 bases, with 12 bases left between them. As DNA, the CDR3 is TGTGCCAGCAGTCAGGGGATCCGCGAGACCCAGTACTTC. Translating it yields CASSQGIRETQYF.

This clonotype was picked up many times. V is TRBV6-2 or TRBV6-3 and J is TRBJ1-2; D may be TRBD1 (5 bases). The CDR3 is 14 amino acids. Trimming took 8 bases from V and 1 from J, leaving 14 bases between them. The germline gives CDR1 MNHEY, CDR2 SVGEGT. CDR3 sequence (DNA): TGTGCCAGCTTGGGTCCAGGGAATAACTATGGCTACACCTTC. Translating gives CASLGPGNNYGYTF.

The sample holds many counts of this clonotype. J is TRBJ2-7 and V is TRBV29-1; D gene unclear. The CDR3 length is 13 residues. CDR1 and CDR2 (germline): SQVTM, ANQGSEA. Trimming removed 5 bases from V and 0 bases from J, with 11 bases in between. This CDR3 reads CSVILLHSYEQYF. Here the CDR3 DNA reads TGCAGCGTTATCTTACTACACTCCTACGAGCAGTACTTC.

The chain carries TRBV20-1 and TRBJ1-5, with 11 nucleotides matching TRBD1. V dropped 6 bases and J dropped 6; count of bases not matched to a gene: 7. The CDR3 covers 14 residues. CDR1 DFQATT and CDR2 SNEGSKA come from the germline V gene (reference sequence). The CDR3 DNA reads as TGCAGTGCGATCCCCGGGACAGGGGGTCAGCCCCAGCATTTT. As protein: CSAIPGTGGQPQHF.

This clonotype occurred a few times. J is TRBJ2-1 and V is TRBV11-2; D gene ambiguous. Germline lookup yields CDR1 SGHAT and CDR2 FQNNGV. The ends were cut back, 3 bases at V and 0 bases at J, with 9 bases in the middle. The CDR3 loop spans 15 amino acids. CDR3 DNA: TGTGCCAGCAGCTTGTGGGGTGGCTCCTACAATGAGCAGTTCTTC. It translates to CASSLWGGSYNEQFF.

V gene TRBV4-3 combines with J gene TRBJ2-4; D gene ambiguous. The CDR3 runs 13 residues. Trimming stripped 4 bases from V and 6 bases from J, with 10 bases between. From germline, CDR1 is LGHNA and CDR2 YSLEER. For the CDR3, the DNA is TGCGCCAGCAGCCGGTCGTTAGGAAACATTCAGTACTTC. Encoded protein: CASSRSLGNIQYF.

This clonotype was picked up a small number of times. This chain uses TRBV20-1 with TRBJ1-3; 8 nucleotides agree with TRBD1. This CDR3 spans 19 amino acids. V gave up 3 bases and J gave up 0 bases; unmatched junction bases: 16. CDR1 is DFQATT and CDR2 is SNEGSKA in the germline V gene (reference sequence). As DNA, the CDR3 is TGCAGTGCTAGTTGGACAGGGAGGGACAAGGTCCCCTCTGGAAACACCATATATTTT. It translates to CSASWTGRDKVPSGNTIYF.

This clonotype was seen at least ten times. The V and J genes are TRBV6-6 and TRBJ2-7; 14 nucleotides line up with TRBD2. Germline V gene lookup returns CDR1 MNHNY and CDR2 SVGAGI (reference sequence). CDR3 length: 17 residues. V dropped 6 bases and J dropped 4; count of bases not matched to a gene: 11. CDR3 DNA sequence: TGTGCCAGCAGGTCTCTTCCGGGACTAGCGGGAGAATACGAGCAGTACTTC. The encoded protein is CASRSLPGLAGEYEQYF.

The J gene is TRBJ1-5, the V gene TRBV12-3 or TRBV12-4; 10 positions match TRBD1. The CDR3 totals 14 residues. V lost 4 bases to trimming and J lost 5 bases; unmatched junction nucleotides: 2. CDR3: CASSYGTGDQPQHF. In DNA, the CDR3 is TGTGCCAGCAGTTATGGGACAGGGGATCAGCCCCAGCATTTT.

This clonotype was found a few times. The V and J genes are TRBV14 and TRBJ2-7, with a possible D match to TRBD2 (7 bases). The CDR3 length is 15 residues. The ends were cut back, 4 bases at V and 3 bases at J, with 16 bases in the middle. From germline, CDR1 is SGHDN and CDR2 FVKESK. This CDR3 is CASSPERGGFYEQYF. As DNA, the CDR3 is TGTGCCAGCAGCCCAGAAAGGGGGGGCTTCTACGAGCAGTACTTC.

This clonotype has ten or more counts. This sequence joins TRBV29-1 and TRBJ2-5; tentative D call: TRBD2 (7 bases). V gave up 3 bases and J gave up 1 base, with 12 bases separating them. CDR3 length: 14 amino acids. Germline V gene data show CDR1 as SQVTM and CDR2 as ANQGSEA. CDR3: CSVDGGPVQETQYF. The CDR3 nucleotides read TGCAGCGTTGACGGGGGGCCGGTCCAAGAGACCCAGTACTTC.

This clonotype was found many times. The chain recombines TRBV12-3 or TRBV12-4 with TRBJ2-7, with D perhaps TRBD1 or TRBD2 (5 bases each). The CDR3 runs 16 residues. V was shortened by 6 bases and J by 9 bases, with 27 bases between the two germline ends. CDR3 DNA: TGTGCCAGCAGCCTCCCGATGGGGGAAGTACACGATGTGCAGTACTTC. Residues: CASSLPMGEVHDVQYF.

CDR3 residues: CASSVAGVGSPLHF. The CDR3 coding sequence is TGTGCCAGCAGCGTAGCGGGAGTTGGCTCACCCCTCCACTTT. J is TRBJ1-6 and V is TRBV9; D gene unclear. The CDR3 is made up of 14 amino acids. Germline assignment: CDR1 SGDLS and CDR2 YYNGEE. V was trimmed by 0 bases and J by 10 bases, leaving 11 bases between them.

Many counts were recorded for this clonotype. This chain connects TRBV7-3 to TRBJ2-2; 9 nucleotides align to TRBD1. The CDR3 length is 16 residues. With V trimmed by 4 bases and J by 6 bases, 9 bases remained unmatched. Germline CDR1 is SGHTA and CDR2 is FQGTGA. CDR3 sequence: CASSYPGTGIAGELFF. The CDR3 bases are TGTGCCAGCAGCTACCCCGGGACAGGGATAGCCGGGGAGCTGTTTTTT.

This clonotype was seen repeatedly, ten times or more. The chain uses TRBV7-9 and TRBJ2-4; TRBD2 matches 12 bases. The CDR3 is 17 residues long. The trim removed 4 bases at V and 7 bases at J, leaving 11 bases unmatched. The germline gives CDR1 SEHNR, CDR2 FQNEAQ (reference sequence). DNA for the CDR3: TGTGCCAGCAGCTCGCCGACTAGCGGGGGAGTGATGAACATTCAGTACTTC. Protein sequence: CASSSPTSGGVMNIQYF.

Many counts were recorded for this clonotype. V is TRBV27 and J is TRBJ2-7; tentative D call: TRBD2 (6 bases). Per the germline V gene, CDR1 is MNHEY and CDR2 is SMNVEV (reference sequence). The CDR3 has 15 amino acids. V lost 0 bases and J lost 6, with 15 bases in between. The chain's CDR3 is CASSLSDAGRLEQYF. The DNA for the CDR3 is TGTGCCAGCAGTTTATCGGATGCCGGGAGACTCGAGCAGTACTTC.

This clonotype was found once. The J gene is TRBJ2-3, the V gene TRBV6-2 or TRBV6-3; 12 bases agree with TRBD2. This CDR3 is 17 amino acids long. From germline, CDR1 is MNHEY and CDR2 SVGEGT. After removal of 2 bases from V and 4 bases from J, the junction contained 7 bases not matched to a gene. CDR3: CASSYPRTSGVADTQYF. The CDR3, as DNA: TGTGCCAGCAGTTACCCTCGGACTAGCGGGGTAGCAGATACGCAGTATTTT.

This clonotype was seen many times. V gene TRBV20-1 combines with J gene TRBJ1-5; D is possibly TRBD1 (5 bases). The ends were cut back, 3 bases at V and 3 bases at J, with 12 bases in the middle. CDR3 length: 14 amino acids. Looked up from germline, CDR1 is DFQATT and CDR2 is SNEGSKA (reference sequence). The CDR3 protein is CSASSSRDNQPQHF. In DNA form, the CDR3 reads TGCAGTGCTAGTTCTTCCAGGGACAATCAGCCCCAGCATTTT.

This clonotype was counted only a few times. This CDR3 is CASSFVNEQFF. The CDR3 region has the DNA TGTGCCAGCAGTTTCGTCAATGAGCAGTTCTTC. The genes are TRBV6-2 or TRBV6-3 and TRBJ2-1, with D hard to call. With 4 bases removed from V and 6 bases from J, the gap between germline ends came to 4 bases. Per germline, CDR1 MNHEY and CDR2 SVGEGT. The CDR3 runs to 11 residues.

This clonotype was recorded at least ten times. The genes are TRBV20-1 and TRBJ2-7, with 10 bases fitting TRBD2. Germline V gene data show CDR1 as DFQATT and CDR2 as SNEGSKA (reference sequence). The CDR3 consists of 14 residues. The V segment lost 4 bases and the J segment 2 bases; nucleotides outside the gene matches: 5. The CDR3 nucleotides are TGCAGTGCTACCGGGACTAGCGAAACCTACGAGCAGTACTTC. Encoded protein: CSATGTSETYEQYF.